This T cell receptor (beta chain) was obtained from a study of control samples from healthy donors and cancer patients. The trim removed 5 bases at V and 7 bases at J, leaving 9 bases unmatched. Per the germline V gene, CDR1 is SGHTA and CDR2 is FQGNSA. The CDR3 spans 15 residues. Here immunoSEQ multiplex PCR was the method, and the copy in TCRdb shows in-frame clones only, minus some. The sample holds 170,000 or so clones; around 96% are singletons and the top ten take about 9.3%. The genes are TRBV7-2 and TRBJ2-1; TRBD2 aligns across 9 bases. The sample comprised blood. The source of this sequence is a woman aged 40 to 55 in good health. The CDR3 reads CASSGGGGRGNEQFF. The CDR3 coding sequence is TGTGCCAGCAGCGGAGGGGGCGGGAGGGGTAATGAGCAGTTCTTC.